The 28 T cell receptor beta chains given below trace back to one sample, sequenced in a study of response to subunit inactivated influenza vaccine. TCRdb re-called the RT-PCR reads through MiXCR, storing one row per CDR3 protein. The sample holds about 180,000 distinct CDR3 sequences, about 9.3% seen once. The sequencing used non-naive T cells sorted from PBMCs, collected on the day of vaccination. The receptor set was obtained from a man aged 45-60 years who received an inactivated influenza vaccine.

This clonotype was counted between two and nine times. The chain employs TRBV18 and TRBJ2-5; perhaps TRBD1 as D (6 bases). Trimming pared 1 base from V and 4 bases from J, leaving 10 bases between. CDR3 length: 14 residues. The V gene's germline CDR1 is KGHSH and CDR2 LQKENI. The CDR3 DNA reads TGTGCCAGCTCACCACTTGGGGGCCCAGAGACCCAGTACTTC. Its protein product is CASSPLGGPETQYF.

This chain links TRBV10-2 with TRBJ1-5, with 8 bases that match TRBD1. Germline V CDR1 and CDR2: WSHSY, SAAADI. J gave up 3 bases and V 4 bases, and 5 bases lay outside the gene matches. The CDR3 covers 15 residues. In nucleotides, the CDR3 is TGCGCCAGCAGTGCAGGACAGGGCGACAATCAGCCCCAGCATTTT. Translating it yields CASSAGQGDNQPQHF.

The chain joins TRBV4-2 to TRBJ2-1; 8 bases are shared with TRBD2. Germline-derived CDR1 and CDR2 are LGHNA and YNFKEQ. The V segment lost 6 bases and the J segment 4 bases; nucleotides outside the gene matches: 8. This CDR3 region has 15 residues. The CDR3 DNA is TGTGCCAGCAGACAAAGACTAGCGCCTTACAATGAGCAGTTCTTC. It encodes CASRQRLAPYNEQFF.

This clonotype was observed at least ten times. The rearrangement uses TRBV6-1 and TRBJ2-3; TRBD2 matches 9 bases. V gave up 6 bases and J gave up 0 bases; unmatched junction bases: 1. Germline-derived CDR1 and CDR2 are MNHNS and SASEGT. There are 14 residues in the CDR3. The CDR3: CASRLAGSTDTQYF. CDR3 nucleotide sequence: TGTGCCAGCAGGCTAGCGGGGAGCACAGATACGCAGTATTTT.

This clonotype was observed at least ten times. The CDR3 sequence: CASSQRDRAYPTDTQYF. CDR3 nucleotides: TGCGCCAGCAGCCAAAGGGACAGGGCCTACCCCACAGATACGCAGTATTTT. V is TRBV4-3 and J is TRBJ2-3; 9 bases match TRBD1. This CDR3 contains 17 residues. Trimming at V came to 2 bases and at J to 2 bases, leaving 8 bases not matched to a gene. Per germline, CDR1 LGHNA and CDR2 YSLEER.

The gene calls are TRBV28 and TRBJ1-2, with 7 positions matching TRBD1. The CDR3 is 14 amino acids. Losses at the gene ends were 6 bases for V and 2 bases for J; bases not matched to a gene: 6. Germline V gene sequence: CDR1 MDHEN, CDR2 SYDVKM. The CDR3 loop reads CASRTDRQNYGYTF. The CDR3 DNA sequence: TGTGCCAGCAGAACGGACAGGCAAAACTATGGCTACACCTTC.

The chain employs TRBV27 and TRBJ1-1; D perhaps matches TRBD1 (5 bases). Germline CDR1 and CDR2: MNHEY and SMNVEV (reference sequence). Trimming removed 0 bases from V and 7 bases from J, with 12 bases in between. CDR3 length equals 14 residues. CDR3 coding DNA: TGTGCCAGCAGTTTATCAGGGGCGCGCGATGAAGCTTTCTTT. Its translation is CASSLSGARDEAFF.

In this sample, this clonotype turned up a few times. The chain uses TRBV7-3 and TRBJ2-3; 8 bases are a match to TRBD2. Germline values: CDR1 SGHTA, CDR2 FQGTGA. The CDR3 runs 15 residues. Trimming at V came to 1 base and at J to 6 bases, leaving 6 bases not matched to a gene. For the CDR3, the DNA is TGTGCCAGCAGCTTAATCGGGAGGGCCTGGGATACGCAGTATTTT. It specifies CASSLIGRAWDTQYF.

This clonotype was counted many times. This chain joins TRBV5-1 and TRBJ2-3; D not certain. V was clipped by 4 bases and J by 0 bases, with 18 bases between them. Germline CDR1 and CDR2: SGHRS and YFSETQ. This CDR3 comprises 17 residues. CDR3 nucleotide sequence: TGCGCCAGCAGCCTCGAAGCCGCCTCCGCTAGCACAGATACGCAGTATTTT. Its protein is CASSLEAASASTDTQYF.

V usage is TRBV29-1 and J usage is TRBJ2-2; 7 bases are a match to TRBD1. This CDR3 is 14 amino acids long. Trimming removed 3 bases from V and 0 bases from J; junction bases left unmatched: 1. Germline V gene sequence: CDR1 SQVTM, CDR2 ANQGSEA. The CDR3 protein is CSVETGTNTGELFF. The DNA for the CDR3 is TGCAGCGTTGAGACAGGGACGAACACCGGGGAGCTGTTTTTT.

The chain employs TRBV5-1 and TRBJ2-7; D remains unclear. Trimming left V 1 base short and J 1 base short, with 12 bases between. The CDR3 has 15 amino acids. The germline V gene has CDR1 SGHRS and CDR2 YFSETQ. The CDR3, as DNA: TGCGCCAGCAGCTTGTCGCCAGGCTATTCCTACGAGCAGTACTTC. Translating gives CASSLSPGYSYEQYF.

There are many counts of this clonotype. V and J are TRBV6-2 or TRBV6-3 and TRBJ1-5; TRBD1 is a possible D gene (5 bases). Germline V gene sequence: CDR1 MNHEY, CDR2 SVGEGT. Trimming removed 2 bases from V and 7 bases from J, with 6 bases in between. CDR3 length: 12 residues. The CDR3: CASSYGGQPQHF. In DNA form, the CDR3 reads TGTGCCAGCAGTTACGGGGGACAGCCCCAGCATTTT.

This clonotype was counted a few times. CDR3 residues: CSGEDRLRSYEQYF. DNA of the CDR3: TGCAGTGGAGAGGACAGGTTGCGCTCCTACGAGCAGTACTTC. The V gene is TRBV20-1, the J gene TRBJ2-7, with 7 positions matching TRBD1. J lost 0 bases, V lost 7 bases, and 9 bases had no gene match. The germline gives CDR1 DFQATT, CDR2 SNEGSKA (reference sequence). CDR3 length: 14 residues.

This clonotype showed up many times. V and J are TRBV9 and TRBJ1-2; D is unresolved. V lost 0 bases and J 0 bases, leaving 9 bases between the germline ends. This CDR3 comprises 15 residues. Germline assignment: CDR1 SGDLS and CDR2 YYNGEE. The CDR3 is CASSVGGDSNYGYTF. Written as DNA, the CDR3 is TGTGCCAGCAGCGTAGGAGGAGACTCTAACTATGGCTACACCTTC.

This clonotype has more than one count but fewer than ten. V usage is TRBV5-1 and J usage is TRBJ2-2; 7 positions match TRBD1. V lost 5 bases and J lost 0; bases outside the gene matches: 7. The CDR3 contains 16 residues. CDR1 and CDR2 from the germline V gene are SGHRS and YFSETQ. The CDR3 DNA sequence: TGCGCCAGCAGTCCGGGACAGACCGCGAACACCGGGGAGCTGTTTTTT. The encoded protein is CASSPGQTANTGELFF.

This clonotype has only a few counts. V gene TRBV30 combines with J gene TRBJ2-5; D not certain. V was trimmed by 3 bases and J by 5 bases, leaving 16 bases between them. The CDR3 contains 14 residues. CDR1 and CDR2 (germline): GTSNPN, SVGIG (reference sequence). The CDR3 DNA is TGTGCCTGGAGAGAAAAGGGCTTGAGGGAGACCCAGTACTTC. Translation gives CAWREKGLRETQYF.

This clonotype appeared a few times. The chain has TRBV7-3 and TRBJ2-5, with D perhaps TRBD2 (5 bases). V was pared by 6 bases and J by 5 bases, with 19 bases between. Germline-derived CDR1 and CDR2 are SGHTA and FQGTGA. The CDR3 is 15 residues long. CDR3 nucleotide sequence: TGTGCCAGCAGTATCGCCTCCGGGGAGATTGAGACCCAGTACTTC. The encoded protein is CASSIASGEIETQYF.

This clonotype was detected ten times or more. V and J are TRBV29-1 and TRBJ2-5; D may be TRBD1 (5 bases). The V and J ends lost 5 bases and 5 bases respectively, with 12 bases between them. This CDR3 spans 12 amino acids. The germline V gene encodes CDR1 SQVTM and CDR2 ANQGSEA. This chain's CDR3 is CSVSRAWETQYF. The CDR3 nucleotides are TGCAGCGTTAGCAGGGCGTGGGAGACCCAGTACTTC.

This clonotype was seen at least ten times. CDR3 coding DNA: TGCAGCGTTGAAGTCGGGACAGGGCCAAATGAGCAGTTCTTC. As protein: CSVEVGTGPNEQFF. The chain employs TRBV29-1 and TRBJ2-1; 9 positions match TRBD1. The CDR3 totals 14 residues. V lost 1 base to trimming and J lost 7 bases; unmatched junction nucleotides: 5. Per the germline V gene, CDR1 is SQVTM and CDR2 is ANQGSEA.

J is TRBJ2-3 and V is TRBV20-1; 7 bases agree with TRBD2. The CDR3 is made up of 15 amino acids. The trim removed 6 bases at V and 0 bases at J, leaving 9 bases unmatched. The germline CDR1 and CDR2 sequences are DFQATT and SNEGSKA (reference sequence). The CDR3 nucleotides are TGCAGTGCACGGACCGGGACTACAAGCACAGATACGCAGTATTTT. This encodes CSARTGTTSTDTQYF.

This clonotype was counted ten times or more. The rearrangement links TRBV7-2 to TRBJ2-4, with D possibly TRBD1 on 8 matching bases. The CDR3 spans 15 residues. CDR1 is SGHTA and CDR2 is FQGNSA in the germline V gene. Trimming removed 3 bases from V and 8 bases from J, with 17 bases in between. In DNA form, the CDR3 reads TGTGCCAGCAGCTTTACCTACAGGGGGGGAGACATTCAGTACTTC. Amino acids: CASSFTYRGGDIQYF.

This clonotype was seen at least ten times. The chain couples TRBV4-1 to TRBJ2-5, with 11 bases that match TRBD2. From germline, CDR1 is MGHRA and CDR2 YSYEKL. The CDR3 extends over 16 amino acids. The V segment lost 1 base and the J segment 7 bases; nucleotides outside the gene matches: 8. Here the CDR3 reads CASSQGLAGTPGTQYF. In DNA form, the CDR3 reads TGCGCCAGCAGCCAAGGACTAGCGGGGACCCCAGGGACCCAGTACTTC.

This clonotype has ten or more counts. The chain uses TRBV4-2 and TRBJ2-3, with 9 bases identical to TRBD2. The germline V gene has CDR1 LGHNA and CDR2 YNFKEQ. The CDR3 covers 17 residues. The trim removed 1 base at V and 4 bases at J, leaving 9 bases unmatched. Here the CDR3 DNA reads TGTGCCAGCAGCCAAGGGGCCAGCGGGGGGAGTTCAGATACGCAGTATTTT. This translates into CASSQGASGGSSDTQYF.

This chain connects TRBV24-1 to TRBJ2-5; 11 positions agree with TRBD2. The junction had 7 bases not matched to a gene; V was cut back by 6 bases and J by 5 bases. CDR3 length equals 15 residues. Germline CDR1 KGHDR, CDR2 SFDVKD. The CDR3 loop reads CATSTSGSFLETQYF. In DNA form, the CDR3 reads TGTGCCACCAGTACTAGCGGGAGTTTCCTCGAGACCCAGTACTTC.

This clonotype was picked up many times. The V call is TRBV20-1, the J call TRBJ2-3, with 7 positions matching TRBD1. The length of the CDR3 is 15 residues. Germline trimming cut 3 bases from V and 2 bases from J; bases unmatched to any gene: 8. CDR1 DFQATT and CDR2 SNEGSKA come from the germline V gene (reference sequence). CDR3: CSARMHRGFTDTQYF. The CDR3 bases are TGCAGTGCTAGGATGCACAGGGGATTCACAGATACGCAGTATTTT.

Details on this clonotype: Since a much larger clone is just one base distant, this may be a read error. The CDR3 DNA follows: TGTGCCATCAGTGAGTGGTTGGTTGAGACCCAGTACTTC. Encoded protein: CAISEWLVETQYF. The chain carries TRBV10-3 and TRBJ2-5; D ambiguous. V lost 1 base, J lost 5 bases, and 8 bases lay in between. CDR1 is ENHRY, CDR2 SYGVKD, per germline. CDR3 length: 13 residues.

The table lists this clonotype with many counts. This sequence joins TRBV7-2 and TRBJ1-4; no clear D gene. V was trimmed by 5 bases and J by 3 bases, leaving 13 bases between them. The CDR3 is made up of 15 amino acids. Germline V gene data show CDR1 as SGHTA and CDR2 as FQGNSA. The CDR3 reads CASSLGYQANEKLFF. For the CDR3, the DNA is TGTGCCAGCAGCCTAGGGTACCAAGCTAATGAAAAACTGTTTTTT. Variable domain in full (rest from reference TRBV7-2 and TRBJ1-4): GAGVSQSPSNKVTEKGKDVELRCDPISGHTALYWYRQSLGQGLEFLIYFQGNSAPDKSGLPSDRFSAERTGGSVSTLTIQRTQQEDSAVYLCASSLGYQANEKLFFGSGTQLSVL.

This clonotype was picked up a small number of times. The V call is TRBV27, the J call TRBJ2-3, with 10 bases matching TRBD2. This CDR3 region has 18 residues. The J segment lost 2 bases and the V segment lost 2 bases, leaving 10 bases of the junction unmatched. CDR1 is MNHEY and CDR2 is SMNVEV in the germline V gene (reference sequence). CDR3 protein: CASSLILTSGVVTDTQYF. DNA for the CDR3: TGTGCCAGCAGTTTAATTCTTACTAGCGGGGTTGTCACAGATACGCAGTATTTT.